The entry that follows covers one T cell receptor (beta chain) sequence. This specimen belongs to a study of blood T cell repertoires in COVID-19. Study background: Whether acute or convalescent, the COVID-19 samples came from the United States, Italy and Spain. Sources were T cells, B-cell-depleted T cells, or PBMCs; the material itself was cDNA or gDNA.

How the authors handled the data: Reference gene primer amplification in the assay estimated nucleated cell counts. The data were produced by immunoSEQ multiplex PCR, yet TCRdb's version contains in-frame clones alone and is incomplete. V and J calls and clone size follow that table, whereas D and trimming were derived from the DNA. The sample yields under 70,000 clones, around 90% seen once. This CDR3 spans 13 amino acids. V was pared by 6 bases and J by 4 bases, with 9 bases between. The origin of this receptor is a man aged 60 to 69 with active COVID-19. Sample: peripheral blood. This sequence joins TRBV12-3 or TRBV12-4 and TRBJ2-2; a weak D match, TRBD1 (6 bases). The CDR3 loop is CASRGQTTGELFF. As DNA, the CDR3 is TGTGCCAGCAGAGGACAGACCACCGGGGAGCTGTTTTTT.